This T cell receptor (beta chain) originates from a study of T cell responses to AZD1222 COVID-19 vaccine (dated by TCRdb to the early 2020s). For the study in its entirety: Because spike-specific TCR depth and breadth did not differ between the two schedules, AZD1222 recipients who got a second dose at roughly 4 weeks were pooled with those who got a second dose at roughly 12 weeks. TCR sequencing was performed for 230 to 250 trial participants, of whom 207 were given two doses of AZD1222 and approximately 26 were given two doses of MenACWY control vaccine. Trial participants were enrolled into age subgroups of 18-55, 56-69 and 70-plus years, which contained roughly 150, 30 and 60 TCR-sequenced participants, respectively.

The CDR3 regions of human TCRbeta chains were analyzed by immunosequencing. The paper's data handling went like this. TCRs in the repertoires were matched against a reference library of SARS-CoV-2-specific TCRs that had been generated with the MIRA antigen-specificity platform. Breadth was defined as the fraction of unique TCRs that were SARS-CoV-2-associated. Depth was defined as the fraction of total T cells that were SARS-CoV-2-associated. Using the MIRA data, each spike-specific TCR was mapped to the spike region that the TCR reacts to and placed in a CD4 or CD8 class. Log10-transformed breadth and depth values were compared by one-way ANOVA with Sidak's multiple comparisons tests. The clones in this table, taken by TCRdb from immuneACCESS, are in-frame only. Not every clone is retained; where verified, under half of the shortfall comes from an unresolved V gene, and the cause of the rest is unknown. Clonal size and the V and J genes are those of that table, whereas D and trimming came from the DNA. This sample lists under 130,000 clones; approximately 90% were detected once. The ten most abundant clones make up about 9.1% of the sample.

On the study overall, not on this receptor specifically: Nearly half of unique spike-specific TCRs reportedly recognized epitopes outside regions mutated in the B.1.351 and B.1.1.7 variants. Conclusions about previously exposed vaccinees are limited because only a handful of AZD1222 recipients were SARS-CoV-2 seropositive at baseline. Because no day 14 peak-response samples were available, repertoires were characterized only after the peak T cell response. The 56-69-year group was small, and its depth increase did not reach significance, likely because of low power. Most participants were white British and females outnumbered males, and the authors suggested that clonal diversity may have been underestimated. The whole spike protein was spanned by vaccine-associated CD4 TCRs, and dominant responses were seen in regions 160-218 and 743-854. After two AZD1222 doses, both the breadth and the depth of spike-specific TCRs were significantly higher than at day 0 and than in MenACWY recipients.

Comment on this clone: Its antigen remains unidentified. Base qualities are not at hand, and no much larger clone is one base apart.

Per the publication, the time point label means: baseline before first vaccination. The vaccinee samples were drawn from two UK trials, COV001 and COV002, one of which was a single-blind randomized controlled phase 2/3 trial testing AZD1222 (ChAdOx1 nCoV-19) in healthy adults. Trial participant PBMC samples were collected at day 0 and day 28 after the second dose for TCRbeta chain sequencing. Ends trimmed: V by 0 bases, J by 4 bases; bases unmatched to a gene: 3. The germline V gene (reference sequence) sets CDR1 to SGHNT and CDR2 to YYREEE. Taken from cysteine to phenylalanine, the CDR3 has 15 residues. Only the CDR3 part of the read is kept: 45 bases, read in frame from the first base.

This sample comprised peripheral blood, obtained on day 0 of AZD1222 vaccination. The chain joins TRBV5-4 to TRBJ2-1; TRBD1 lines up with 8 middle nucleotides. The sequence was obtained from an adult in good health. The encoded CDR3 is CASSLGGQVYNEQFF. Here is the DNA: TGTGCCAGCAGCTTGGGGGGACAGGTTTACAATGAGCAGTTCTTC.